Included here is one T cell receptor (beta chain) sequence, with context. What it recognizes is unknown. Library preparation for TCR beta used quantitative 5'-RACE with molecular barcodes. TCRdb re-derived calls from the 5' RACE reads in MiXCR, one entry per CDR3 protein. Counted here are about 750,000 distinct CDR3 sequences, roughly 19% occurring once; the ten biggest clones make up under 20%. Germline CDR1 is LGHDT and CDR2 is YNNKEL (reference sequence). Trimming pared 5 bases from V and 0 bases from J, leaving 10 bases between. The CDR3 is 14 residues long. This sample was included in a study of CD8 T cells in ankylosing spondylitis. Overall study findings and caveats: Significant enrichment of disease-linked clones was reported in matched ankylosing spondylitis synovial fluid. For ankylosing spondylitis blood, a TCR beta motif of 7 or 8 highly homologous variants appeared characteristic.

The V gene is TRBV3-1, the J gene TRBJ1-2; D unresolved. This receptor was obtained from a male donor with ankylosing spondylitis. The source material was blood, either unsorted or a sorted T cell fraction (not recorded which). The CDR3 DNA sequence: TGTGCCAGCAGCAACGGCGGGCCTAACTATGGCTACACCTTC. Its translation: CASSNGGPNYGYTF. Filled out from reference TRBV3-1 and TRBJ1-2, the complete variable domain reads DTAVSQTPKYLVTQMGNDKSIKCEQNLGHDTMYWYKQDSKKFLKIMFSYNNKELIINETVPNRFSPKSPDKAHLNLHINSLELGDSAVYFCASSNGGPNYGYTFGSGTRLTVV.